These 6 T cell receptor beta chains were all obtained from the same sample, sequenced in a study of blood T cell repertoires in COVID-19. Assay: immunoSEQ multiplex PCR; the TCRdb copy retains only in-frame clones and omits some. Among 150,000 or so clones listed, roughly 87% were seen once. Specimen: PBMCs or T cells enriched from blood (not recorded which). These receptors were taken from a human donor with acute COVID-19. The donor label of this sample is uncertain.

V and J are TRBV4-2 and TRBJ1-5; weak D call: TRBD1 (6 bases). Trimming cost V 3 bases and J 5 bases, with 14 bases left between them. Looked up from germline, CDR1 is LGHNA and CDR2 is YNFKEQ. There are 15 residues in the CDR3. In nucleotides, the CDR3 is TGTGCCAGCAGCCAGTCTGGACAGATATATCAGCCCCAGCATTTT. The encoded protein is CASSQSGQIYQPQHF.

V is TRBV5-5 and J is TRBJ2-7, with 7 bases that match TRBD2. Trimming at V came to 0 bases and at J to 1 base, leaving 4 bases not matched to a gene. Germline CDR1 reads SGHKS; CDR2 reads YYEKEE (reference sequence). The CDR3 contains 15 residues. The CDR3 sequence is CASSLAARGSYEQYF. The CDR3 coding sequence is TGTGCCAGCAGCTTGGCGGCGCGGGGGTCCTACGAGCAGTACTTC.

This chain links TRBV6-2 or TRBV6-3 with TRBJ1-2; D ambiguous. CDR3 length equals 13 residues. V was clipped by 6 bases and J by 8 bases, with 16 bases between them. CDR1 and CDR2 from the germline V gene are MNHEY and SVGEGT. CDR3 loop: CASSPSKGSGYTF. Written as DNA, the CDR3 is TGTGCCAGCAGCCCCAGTAAAGGGAGCGGCTACACCTTC.

The genes are TRBV27 and TRBJ1-4; D gene uncertain. Trimming shortened V by 3 bases and J by 8 bases, and 28 bases separated the two germline ends. The CDR3 length is 19 residues. CDR1 is MNHEY and CDR2 is SMNVEV in the germline V gene (reference sequence). The CDR3 DNA reads TGTGCCAGCAGTTTGAGGCTTTTGTCTCGGACCCCGAGCGGCGAAAAACTGTTTTTT. It yields the protein CASSLRLLSRTPSGEKLFF.

The J gene is TRBJ2-1, the V gene TRBV19, with TRBD2 as a possible D gene (6 bases). CDR1 is LNHDA, CDR2 SQIVND, per germline (reference sequence). The CDR3 runs 14 residues. V gave up 7 bases and J gave up 2 bases, with 12 bases separating them. CDR3 DNA sequence: TGTGCCAGTACCAAGGAGGGGCCCTACAATGAGCAGTTCTTC. It translates to CASTKEGPYNEQFF.

The J gene is TRBJ2-1, the V gene TRBV11-2, with 11 bases lining up with TRBD2. CDR1 is SGHAT, CDR2 FQNNGV, per germline. There are 16 residues in the CDR3. Losses at the gene ends were 4 bases for V and 7 bases for J; bases not matched to a gene: 9. DNA for the CDR3: TGTGCCAGCAGCTCATTAGCGGGGGGGCTGAAAAATGAGCAGTTCTTC. It yields the protein CASSSLAGGLKNEQFF.